What follows are 22 T cell receptor beta chains derived from one specimen sequenced in a study of T cell repertoires in cytomegalovirus infection (dated by TCRdb to between 2017 and 2020). Sequencing instrument: Illumina HiSeq 1500. TCRdb reworked the public reads: Q25 trimming with fastp, MiXCR clone assembly, productive beta chains retained. Rows matching on CDR3 protein sequence are summarized as one entry with the most common DNA and genes. Counted in this sample were roughly 920,000 distinct CDR3 sequences; around 32% of them appeared once. Roughly 13% of the sample comes from the top ten. Per the publication, the treatment or condition label means: in vitro stimulation with specific CMV peptide epitopes to enrich CMV-specific T cells. Their specific antigens are unknown. Here the sequenced sample was cultured CD8+ T cells from PBMCs, taken from culture after CMV antigen stimulation. The receptors derive from a human donor in good health (CMV status not recorded). Some clones in this sample may be carry-over from other donors' samples.

About this clonotype itself: This clone may be a read error of a much larger clone one base away. J is TRBJ1-5 and V is TRBV7-8, with D possibly matching TRBD1 (5 bases). The CDR3 is 14 residues long. Germline-derived CDR1 and CDR2 are SGHVS and FQNEAQ. The CDR3 DNA sequence: TGTGCCAGGAGCTTAGTAGGGGTACATCAGCCCCAGCATTTT. As protein: CARSLVGVHQPQHF.

This clonotype was seen more than once but under ten times. This chain joins TRBV14 and TRBJ2-6; 7 bases are a match to TRBD1. The CDR3 has 16 residues. Germline CDR1 is SGHDN and CDR2 is FVKESK. After removal of 6 bases from V and 4 bases from J, the junction contained 9 bases not matched to a gene. The CDR3 loop is CASRPRTGDGANVLTF. The CDR3 coding sequence is TGTGCCAGCAGACCTCGAACAGGGGACGGGGCCAACGTCCTGACTTTC.

This clonotype was seen once. A single base separates this from a much larger clone, so it may be a read error. The V gene is TRBV12-3 or TRBV12-4, the J gene TRBJ1-6; D is uncertain. This CDR3 region has 15 residues. The DNA for the CDR3 is TGTGCCAGCATTCTTCCCCACCCCCAAGTTTCACCCTTCCACTTT. Amino acid sequence: CASILPHPQVSPFHF.

The chain links TRBV7-4 to TRBJ1-1; no reliable D call. From germline, CDR1 is SGHVT and CDR2 SQSDAQ. The CDR3 extends over 15 amino acids. V lost 4 bases and J lost 4, with 16 bases in between. Here the CDR3 DNA reads TGTGCCAGCAGCTCCTCGATAAAGCGGGGCACTGAAGCTTTCTTT. The encoded protein is CASSSSIKRGTEAFF.

J is TRBJ1-1 and V is TRBV13; D is unresolved. This CDR3 comprises 13 residues. Germline V gene sequence: CDR1 PRHDT, CDR2 FYEKMQ (reference sequence). Trimming shortened V by 3 bases and J by 7 bases, and 12 bases separated the two germline ends. The CDR3 is CASSLGGVGEAFF. The CDR3 nucleotides are TGTGCCAGCAGCTTGGGCGGTGTTGGTGAAGCTTTCTTT. The entire variable domain, with the rest obtained from reference TRBV13 and TRBJ1-1, is as follows: AAGVIQSPRHLIKEKRETATLKCYPIPRHDTVYWYQQGPGQDPQFLISFYEKMQSDKGSIPDRFSAQQFSDYHSELNMSSLELGDSALYFCASSLGGVGEAFFGQGTRLTVV.

This clonotype was counted only a few times. The chain combines TRBV15 with TRBJ1-3; D possibly corresponds to TRBD1 (5 bases). Germline V lookup: CDR1 LNHNV, CDR2 YYDKDF (reference sequence). V was pared by 0 bases and J by 0 bases, with 9 bases between. The length of the CDR3 is 16 residues. DNA for the CDR3: TGTGCCACCAGCAGAGATCGGGGGAACTCTGGAAACACCATATATTTT. It translates to CATSRDRGNSGNTIYF.

The chain is built from TRBV4-1 and TRBJ2-1; D tentatively reads TRBD1 or TRBD2 (5 bases each). This CDR3 comprises 16 residues. The V and J ends lost 0 bases and 1 base respectively, with 10 bases between them. CDR1 and CDR2 (germline): MGHRA, YSYEKL. In DNA, the CDR3 is TGCGCCAGCAGCCAAGATGGGACGCGTTCCTACAATGAGCAGTTCTTC. Translated: CASSQDGTRSYNEQFF.

The chain uses TRBV12-3 or TRBV12-4 and TRBJ1-2; maybe TRBD1 (6 bases). The V end lost 7 bases, the J end lost 4 bases, and 19 bases lay between the germline ends. The CDR3 length is 15 residues. The CDR3 DNA follows: TGTGCCAGCACCATAGGAGGGGGGCAGATCTATGGCTACACCTTC. Amino acid sequence: CASTIGGGQIYGYTF.

About this clonotype itself: This sequence may be a read error, since a much larger clone differs from it by one base. This sequence joins TRBV7-6 and TRBJ2-7; 8 bases align to TRBD1. This CDR3 region has 12 residues. The germline CDR1 and CDR2 sequences are SGHVS and FNYEAQ. For the CDR3, the DNA is TGTGTCAGCAGTGGGACAGGATACGAGCAGTACTTC. This sequence encodes CVSSGTGYEQYF.

There are many counts of this clonotype. This sequence joins TRBV12-3 or TRBV12-4 and TRBJ2-5; D call uncertain. The CDR3 extends over 12 amino acids. The V and J ends lost 5 bases and 5 bases respectively, with 9 bases between them. The CDR3 reads CASSHTVETQYF. DNA of the CDR3: TGTGCCAGCAGTCATACCGTGGAGACCCAGTACTTC.

This clonotype was detected ten times or more. The V call is TRBV6-5, the J call TRBJ2-1; D is unresolved. V gave up 6 bases and J gave up 0 bases, with 12 bases separating them. Germline CDR1 MNHEY, CDR2 SVGAGI. The CDR3 covers 15 residues. CDR3 loop: CASSSPLSSYNEQFF. In DNA form, the CDR3 reads TGTGCCAGCAGCTCCCCCCTGAGCTCCTACAATGAGCAGTTCTTC.

This clonotype appeared a few times. The V call is TRBV27, the J call TRBJ2-6, with 8 bases that match TRBD1. CDR1 MNHEY and CDR2 SMNVEV come from the germline V gene (reference sequence). This CDR3 is built from 18 residues. V dropped 6 bases and J dropped 2; count of bases not matched to a gene: 12. CDR3 residues: CASRSIRRGRTGANVLTF. The CDR3 DNA follows: TGTGCCAGCAGGTCTATTCGCAGGGGGCGAACTGGGGCCAACGTCCTGACTTTC.

This clonotype was observed a few times. CDR3 residues: CSVVSPGPAQETQYF. The CDR3 nucleotides are TGCAGCGTTGTTTCCCCTGGGCCGGCACAAGAGACCCAGTACTTC. This chain links TRBV29-1 with TRBJ2-5; D ambiguous. This CDR3 is built from 15 residues. V lost 4 bases to trimming and J lost 2 bases, with 17 bases between them. Germline V CDR1 and CDR2: SQVTM, ANQGSEA. The whole variable domain, remainder taken from reference TRBV29-1 and TRBJ2-5, is SAVISQKPSRDICQRGTSLTIQCQVDSQVTMMFWYRQQPGQSLTLIATANQGSEATYESGFVIDKFPISRPNLTFSTLTVSNMSPEDSSIYLCSVVSPGPAQETQYFGPGTRLLVL.

V gene TRBV25-1 combines with J gene TRBJ1-2; D perhaps matches TRBD1 (5 bases). The CDR3 extends over 16 amino acids. Germline values: CDR1 MGHDK, CDR2 SYGVNS. V lost 3 bases and J lost 3, with 17 bases in between. CDR3 DNA: TGTGCCAGCAGTGAGCACGGGACTGCCTTTGACTATGGCTACACCTTC. Translating it yields CASSEHGTAFDYGYTF.

In this sample, this clonotype turned up a few times. CDR3 loop: CASSPRLNSYEQYV. CDR3 in DNA: TGTGCCAGCAGCCCCCGGCTCAATAGCTACGAGCAGTACGTC. The chain recombines TRBV5-5 with TRBJ2-7; D not certain. The germline V and J ends were trimmed by 4 bases and 3 bases, with 14 bases remaining between them. There are 14 residues in the CDR3. Germline CDR1 SGHKS, CDR2 YYEKEE (reference sequence).

This clonotype was seen a few times. This sequence joins TRBV7-9 and TRBJ1-2; 7 nucleotides line up with TRBD1. The CDR3 runs 13 residues. The V gene's germline CDR1 is SEHNR and CDR2 FQNEAQ (reference sequence). V was clipped by 7 bases and J by 5 bases; unmatched bases: 7. The CDR3: CASTRQGPYGYTF. CDR3 coding DNA: TGTGCCAGCACCCGACAGGGCCCGTATGGCTACACCTTC.

The chain recombines TRBV10-1 with TRBJ2-1, with D perhaps TRBD1 (8 bases). The V gene lost 5 bases and the J gene lost 2 bases, with 16 bases spanning the gap. The CDR3 contains 16 residues. In germline, CDR1 is WNHNN, CDR2 SYGVQD (reference sequence). CDR3 amino acids: CASSLNRGGPYNEQFF. The CDR3 DNA sequence: TGCGCCAGCAGTCTCAACAGGGGGGGCCCCTACAATGAGCAGTTCTTC.

The chain has TRBV4-1 and TRBJ1-5; 7 positions agree with TRBD1. The CDR3 extends over 16 amino acids. V was pared by 0 bases and J by 3 bases, with 5 bases of the junction left unmatched. Germline V gives CDR1 MGHRA, CDR2 YSYEKL. In nucleotides, the CDR3 is TGCGCCAGCAGCCAAGATTCGGGGACAGACAATCAGCCCCAGCATTTT. Translated: CASSQDSGTDNQPQHF.

As DNA, the CDR3 is TGTGCCAGCAGTTCAAGGGGACGCACAGATACGCAGTATTTT. Amino acids: CASSSRGRTDTQYF. The chain joins TRBV27 to TRBJ2-3; D is perhaps TRBD1 or TRBD2 (5 bases each). The CDR3 length is 14 residues. Germline V lookup: CDR1 MNHEY, CDR2 SMNVEV (reference sequence). With 4 bases removed from V and 1 base from J, the gap between germline ends came to 9 bases.

At least ten counts were recorded for this clonotype. This chain's CDR3 is CASSTQGINQPQHF. DNA for the CDR3: TGTGCCAGTAGCACCCAGGGGATCAATCAGCCCCAGCATTTT. The chain has TRBV19 and TRBJ1-5; D possibly corresponds to TRBD1 (6 bases). CDR1 and CDR2 from the germline V gene are LNHDA and SQIVND (reference sequence). The V end was cut by 6 bases, the J end by 3 bases, with 12 bases between. The CDR3 spans 14 residues.

The CDR3 is CASSIDDSTDTQYF. In nucleotides, the CDR3 is TGTGCCAGTAGTATAGACGACAGTACAGATACGCAGTATTTT. J is TRBJ2-3 and V is TRBV19; maybe TRBD1 (5 bases). The CDR3 spans 14 residues. Trimming removed 0 bases from V and 3 bases from J, with 7 bases in between. Germline V CDR1 and CDR2: LNHDA, SQIVND (reference sequence). The full variable domain, completed using reference TRBV19 and TRBJ2-3, is DGGITQSPKYLFRKEGQNVTLSCEQNLNHDAMYWYRQDPGQGLRLIYYSQIVNDFQKGDIAEGYSVSREKKESFPLTVTSAQKNPTAFYLCASSIDDSTDTQYFGPGTRLTVL.

This clonotype occurred a few times. The rearrangement links TRBV6-4 to TRBJ2-3; TRBD1 agrees at 7 bases. From germline, CDR1 is MRHNA and CDR2 SNTAGT. V shed 0 bases, J shed 4 bases, and the junction held 4 bases outside the gene matches. This CDR3 is 15 amino acids long. CDR3 sequence: CASSDSGTAPDTQYF. In DNA form, the CDR3 reads TGTGCCAGCAGTGACTCGGGGACAGCCCCAGATACGCAGTATTTT.